This T cell receptor (beta chain) was sequenced for a study of blood T cell repertoires in COVID-19. Study in general: Collection of acute and convalescent COVID-19 samples took place in the United States, Italy and Spain. PBMCs, B-cell-depleted T cells, or T cells were the source of the cDNA or gDNA that made up the material.

J gave up 2 bases and V 4 bases, and 7 bases lay outside the gene matches. This CDR3 is 15 amino acids long. Germline-derived CDR1 and CDR2 are SEHNR and FQNEAQ (reference sequence). Produced via immunoSEQ multiplex PCR; TCRdb's table is partial and in-frame only. This repertoire shows 53,000 or so clones, 90% found once; its top ten account for around 3.1%. This receptor was taken from a human donor in a cohort sampled during active COVID-19. V usage is TRBV7-9 and J usage is TRBJ2-7; 8 bases fit TRBD1. Sequenced: peripheral blood. Here the CDR3 reads CASSSHRTGTYEQYF. The CDR3 DNA reads as TGTGCCAGCAGCTCTCATAGGACAGGGACCTACGAGCAGTACTTC.